The 19 T cell receptor beta chains listed next were all sequenced from one sample in a study of graft-versus-host responses after intestinal transplantation. Their target antigens are unknown. Sequencing used immunoSEQ multiplex PCR; TCRdb keeps in-frame clones, though not all of them. The sample shows roughly 64,000 clones, roughly 90% of them seen only once. The material sequenced was unstimulated CD8+ T cells sorted from spleen or lymph node cells, taken before transplant. The receptors derive from a human donor who was the organ donor for an intestinal transplant.

The chain combines TRBV7-2 with TRBJ2-7; 9 nucleotides agree with TRBD2. Germline V CDR1 and CDR2: SGHTA, FQGNSA. V was clipped by 4 bases and J by 6 bases; unmatched bases: 7. CDR3 length: 14 amino acids. CDR3 bases: TGTGCCAGCAGCTGGGGCGGGGGGGCGCCCGAGCAGTACTTC. It encodes CASSWGGGAPEQYF.

This clone has more than one count but fewer than ten. The chain is built from TRBV6-5 and TRBJ2-7; D perhaps matches TRBD2 (5 bases). V was shortened by 6 bases and J by 0 bases, with 9 bases between the two germline ends. The germline CDR1 and CDR2 sequences are MNHEY and SVGAGI. CDR3 length: 13 amino acids. The CDR3 loop is CASSLGVSYEQYF. CDR3 DNA: TGTGCCAGCAGCCTCGGGGTCTCCTACGAGCAGTACTTC.

The genes are TRBV19 and TRBJ1-5; 8 bases are shared with TRBD1. Germline V gene lookup returns CDR1 LNHDA and CDR2 SQIVND (reference sequence). This CDR3 has 16 residues. The V gene end was trimmed by 3 bases and the J gene end by 2 bases; junction bases not matched to a gene: 6. CDR3: CASSILGQGGNQPQHF. CDR3 nucleotides: TGTGCCAGTAGTATCTTAGGACAGGGAGGCAATCAGCCCCAGCATTTT.

The rearrangement uses TRBV16 and TRBJ1-5; 9 nucleotides match TRBD1. V dropped 5 bases and J dropped 5; count of bases not matched to a gene: 13. The germline V gene encodes CDR1 KGHSY and CDR2 FQNENV. The CDR3 runs to 17 residues. The CDR3 coding sequence is TGTGCCAGCAGCGCCCGGGACAGGGCCCTCTGGCATCAGCCCCAGCATTTT. Translating it yields CASSARDRALWHQPQHF.

This clone turned up a few times. This chain uses TRBV7-9 with TRBJ2-7; 11 bases agree with TRBD2. The J segment lost 2 bases and the V segment lost 4 bases, leaving 7 bases of the junction unmatched. CDR3 length: 16 residues. Germline-derived CDR1 and CDR2 are SEHNR and FQNEAQ (reference sequence). In DNA, the CDR3 is TGTGCCAGCAGCTCGACTAGCGGGACACATACCTACGAGCAGTACTTC. Translating gives CASSSTSGTHTYEQYF.

The chain links TRBV27 to TRBJ2-1; 8 bases fit TRBD2. J lost 6 bases, V lost 2 bases, and 12 bases had no gene match. This CDR3 is built from 17 residues. Looked up from germline, CDR1 is MNHEY and CDR2 is SMNVEV (reference sequence). The CDR3: CASSLTGGLEFPNEQFF. Here the CDR3 DNA reads TGTGCCAGCAGTTTAACGGGGGGACTAGAGTTTCCCAATGAGCAGTTCTTC.

This clone was detected once. The chain carries TRBV5-1 and TRBJ2-7; maybe TRBD2 (7 bases). Per germline, CDR1 SGHRS and CDR2 YFSETQ. V lost 4 bases and J 7 bases, leaving 24 bases between the germline ends. This CDR3 is 16 amino acids long. CDR3 in amino acids: CASSPVQGFFGGEQYF. The CDR3 DNA follows: TGCGCCAGCAGCCCCGTACAGGGATTTTTCGGGGGGGAGCAGTACTTC. Full variable domain (rest looked up from reference TRBV5-1 and TRBJ2-7): KAGVTQTPRYLIKTRGQQVTLSCSPISGHRSVSWYQQTPGQGLQFLFEYFSETQRNKGNFPGRFSGRQFSNSRSEMNVSTLELGDSALYLCASSPVQGFFGGEQYFGPGTRLTVT.

The gene calls are TRBV7-9 and TRBJ2-1; 10 bases match TRBD1. J gave up 5 bases and V 6 bases, and 4 bases lay outside the gene matches. Germline lookup yields CDR1 SEHNR and CDR2 FQNEAQ (reference sequence). The CDR3 runs to 14 residues. The DNA of the CDR3 is TGTGCCAGCAGACCGGGACAGGGGAACAATGAGCAGTTCTTC. Translated: CASRPGQGNNEQFF.

The chain recombines TRBV29-1 with TRBJ2-2; D unclear. There are 13 residues in the CDR3. Germline-derived CDR1 and CDR2 are SQVTM and ANQGSEA. The V gene lost 3 bases and the J gene lost 1 base, with 6 bases spanning the gap. The CDR3, as DNA: TGCAGCGTTGATTTAGAGAACACCGGGGAGCTGTTTTTT. This translates into CSVDLENTGELFF.

This sequence joins TRBV4-3 and TRBJ2-7; D possibly corresponds to TRBD2 (6 bases). Germline V gene data show CDR1 as LGHNA and CDR2 as YSLEER. V shed 3 bases and J shed 1 base, with 13 bases lying between them. The CDR3 spans 15 residues. The chain's CDR3 is CASSQASGSSYEQYF. The CDR3 DNA is TGCGCCAGCAGCCAGGCCAGCGGGTCTTCCTACGAGCAGTACTTC.

This rearrangement joins TRBV16 to TRBJ1-1; 11 positions match TRBD1. There are 16 residues in the CDR3. V trimming: 6 bases; J trimming: 4 bases; junction bases outside the gene matches: 10. Germline V CDR1 and CDR2: KGHSY, FQNENV. CDR3 sequence reads: CASREPGQGGGTEAFF. CDR3 in DNA: TGTGCCAGCAGAGAACCGGGACAGGGGGGTGGCACTGAAGCTTTCTTT.

CDR3 bases: TGTGCCAGTAGTTCCGGGACAGGGGGATACGAGCAGTACTTC. Translating it yields CASSSGTGGYEQYF. The chain couples TRBV19 to TRBJ2-5, with 11 bases matching TRBD1. The last part of the DNA fits TRBJ2-7 better; the J call may be wrong. This CDR3 has 14 residues. Germline-derived CDR1 and CDR2 are LNHDA and SQIVND (reference sequence).

Only one count was recorded for this clone. This chain joins TRBV4-2 and TRBJ1-2; 9 bases line up with TRBD1. Germline CDR1 is LGHNA and CDR2 is YNFKEQ. The CDR3 covers 14 residues. Trimming cost V 4 bases and J 3 bases; bases outside gene matches: 3. The CDR3 bases are TGTGCCAGCAGCCCGGGACAGGGCGACTATGGCTACACCTTC. Its protein is CASSPGQGDYGYTF.

The chain employs TRBV27 and TRBJ2-2; no clear D. The germline V gene encodes CDR1 MNHEY and CDR2 SMNVEV (reference sequence). V was clipped by 7 bases and J by 4 bases, with 19 bases between them. CDR3 length equals 16 residues. CDR3 nucleotide sequence: TGTGCCAGCACCACCGGAATCTGGGCAGCCACCGGGGAGCTGTTTTTT. Protein: CASTTGIWAATGELFF.

The chain couples TRBV5-1 to TRBJ1-1; D not certain. V lost 0 bases to trimming and J lost 4 bases, with 10 bases between them. The CDR3 length is 14 residues. Germline CDR1 and CDR2: SGHRS and YFSETQ. CDR3 sequence: CASSLDSGVTEAFF. CDR3 DNA: TGCGCCAGCAGCTTGGATTCCGGGGTCACTGAAGCTTTCTTT.

The chain carries TRBV6-1 and TRBJ2-3, with TRBD1 matching 7 bases. The CDR3 has 16 amino acids. Losses at the gene ends were 0 bases for V and 2 bases for J; bases not matched to a gene: 5. CDR1 is MNHNS, CDR2 SASEGT, per germline. CDR3 amino acids: CASSEAQDRVTDTQYF. CDR3 coding DNA: TGTGCCAGCAGTGAAGCGCAAGACAGGGTCACAGATACGCAGTATTTT.

This chain uses TRBV5-4 with TRBJ1-2, with D possibly matching TRBD1 (6 bases). The germline V gene has CDR1 SGHNT and CDR2 YYREEE (reference sequence). The CDR3 has 17 amino acids. V lost 0 bases, J lost 4 bases, and 19 bases lay in between. In nucleotides, the CDR3 is TGTGCCAGCAGCTTGGAAAGGGTGGCTATGGGGGCCTATGGCTACACCTTC. Amino acids: CASSLERVAMGAYGYTF. Supplemented by reference TRBV5-4 and TRBJ1-2, the full variable domain reads ETGVTQSPTHLIKTRGQQVTLRCSSQSGHNTVSWYQQALGQGPQFIFQYYREEENGRGNFPPRFSGLQFPNYSSELNVNALELDDSALYLCASSLERVAMGAYGYTFGSGTRLTVV.

This clone was picked up one time. V is TRBV7-9 and J is TRBJ2-1, with 13 positions matching TRBD2. CDR1 and CDR2 (germline): SEHNR, FQNEAQ (reference sequence). V lost 5 bases, J lost 10 bases, and 11 bases stayed unmatched. CDR3 length: 16 residues. The DNA for the CDR3 is TGTGCCAGCAGCCGAAGCTCCGGACTAGCGGGAGAGGAGCAGTTCTTC. It encodes CASSRSSGLAGEEQFF.

The V gene is TRBV14, the J gene TRBJ2-1, with TRBD2 matching 16 bases. Germline CDR1 reads SGHDN; CDR2 reads FVKESK. The CDR3 is 18 amino acids. Trimming took 0 bases from V and 5 from J; bases not matched to a gene: 4. The CDR3 here is CASSQEGLAGGLHNEQFF. Written as DNA, the CDR3 is TGTGCCAGCAGCCAAGAGGGACTAGCGGGAGGGCTCCACAATGAGCAGTTCTTC.